One and the same sample provided the 9 T cell receptor beta chains below, sequenced in a study of T cell clonality in common variable immunodeficiency. The repertoire was sequenced with immunoSEQ multiplex PCR; TCRdb's copy has only in-frame clones and lacks some. This sample has approximately 30,000 clones and no singletons, with approximately 4% in the ten largest. The sample comprised peripheral blood mononuclear cells. The receptor set was obtained from a person between 18 and 75 years old in good health.

This clone showed up many times. The read halts 3 residues ahead of the CDR3 end, with the missing end drawn from the germline J gene. The chain links TRBV9 to TRBJ2-2; D is perhaps TRBD1 (5 bases). The germline V gene has CDR1 SGDLS and CDR2 YYNGEE. Between the trimmed V and J ends, which lost 3 bases and 8 bases, there was a span of 8 bases. This CDR3 contains 12 residues. The CDR3 here is CASSGQPGELFF. The CDR3 DNA, read in part, is TGTGCCAGCAGCGGACAGCCTGGGGAG.

This clone appeared many times. The read is 3 residues too short to cover the CDR3 end, so that end is filled in from the germline J gene. V usage is TRBV12-5 and J usage is TRBJ2-7, with TRBD1 matching 7 bases. The ends lost 1 base at V and 5 bases at J; junction bases unmatched: 5. The CDR3 runs to 14 residues. Germline assignment: CDR1 LGHNT and CDR2 FRNRAP. The CDR3 DNA, read in part, is TGTGCTAGTGGTTTGGACAGGGGCTGGGACGAG. This encodes CASGLDRGWDE. The full CDR3 is CASGLDRGWDEQYF.

This clone has only a few counts. The sequence runs out 3 residues before the end of the CDR3; the remainder is reconstructed from the germline J gene. This chain links TRBV11-2 with TRBJ2-1; 10 nucleotides agree with TRBD2. After removal of 5 bases from V and 9 bases from J, the junction contained 4 bases not matched to a gene. The V gene's germline CDR1 is SGHAT and CDR2 FQNNGV. This CDR3 is built from 13 residues. CDR3 DNA, as far as it was read: TGTGCCAGCAGCCTAAGCGGGAGGGTTGAG. The encoded protein is CASSLSGRVE. The CDR3 in full is CASSLSGRVEQFF.

At least ten counts were recorded for this clone. From the germline J gene comes the end of the CDR3, since the read stops 3 residues before it. The chain has TRBV5-1 and TRBJ1-1, with 11 positions matching TRBD1. V lost 4 bases to trimming and J lost 1 base; unmatched junction nucleotides: 9. CDR1 is SGHRS, CDR2 YFSETQ, per germline. The CDR3 extends over 17 amino acids. The sequenced part of the CDR3 DNA is TGCGCCAGCAGCCTGGGACAGGGGGGGAAGAGGAACACTGAA. Its translation is CASSLGQGGKRNTE. In full, the CDR3 is CASSLGQGGKRNTEAFF.

This clone was observed a few times. The CDR3 is cut off 3 residues early in the read; its end comes from the germline J gene. The chain recombines TRBV2 with TRBJ1-1; TRBD1 might be the D (5 bases). The V gene's germline CDR1 is SNHLY and CDR2 FYNNEI. This CDR3 spans 11 amino acids. Trimming removed 11 bases at V and 1 base at J, with 8 bases between. The CDR3 DNA, read in part, is TGTGCCGGCACAGGGAACACTGAA. Its translation is CAGTGNTE. The entire CDR3 is CAGTGNTEAFF.

On this clone: The sequence runs out 3 residues before the end of the CDR3; the remainder is reconstructed from the germline J gene. This sequence joins TRBV18 and TRBJ2-3; 7 nucleotides agree with TRBD1. CDR1 and CDR2 (germline): KGHSH, LQKENI. The CDR3 extends over 16 amino acids. CDR3 DNA, as far as it was read: TGTGCCAGCTCACCACAGGGGGCAGGGAACAATCAGCCG. This gives the protein CASSPQGAGNNQP. The entire CDR3 is CASSPQGAGNNQPQYF.

In its sample, this clone is medium-sized (0.01 to 0.1%). Read data end 3 residues before the CDR3 end; the end is taken from the germline J gene. The chain recombines TRBV20-1 with TRBJ2-1; TRBD2 agrees at 9 bases. This CDR3 is built from 14 residues. The germline CDR1 and CDR2 sequences are DFQATT and SNEGSKA (reference sequence). V trimming: 6 bases; J trimming: 4 bases; junction bases outside the gene matches: 7. Partial CDR3 DNA: TGCAGTGCCCCGACTAGCGGCGATTACAATGAG. Amino acid sequence: CSAPTSGDYNE. The entire CDR3 reads CSAPTSGDYNEQFF.

This clone was picked up a small number of times. The read ends 3 residues shy of where the CDR3 ends; the end is completed using the germline J gene. The chain recombines TRBV20-1 with TRBJ2-5, with TRBD2 identical over 8 bases. The CDR3 runs 14 residues. The V segment lost 6 bases and the J segment 3 bases; nucleotides outside the gene matches: 9. The germline V gene encodes CDR1 DFQATT and CDR2 SNEGSKA (reference sequence). CDR3 sequence reads: CSAGAGGKEETQYF. The DNA read from the CDR3 is TGCAGTGCCGGCGCGGGGGGAAAGGAAGAGACC.

This clone was counted at least ten times. The DNA ends 3 residues before the CDR3 does, and the rest of the CDR3 is filled in from the germline J gene. The chain carries TRBV23-1 and TRBJ2-3; TRBD1 matches at 7 bases. TRBV23-1 is noted as an ORF with a role that remains uncertain. The CDR3 has 19 amino acids. V trimming: 6 bases; J trimming: 0 bases; junction bases outside the gene matches: 18. The covered CDR3 bases are TGCGCCAGCAGGTTCGTCCAGGACAGGCCGATTATAAGCACAGATACG. Residues: CASRFVQDRPIISTDT. The full CDR3 protein is CASRFVQDRPIISTDTQYF.